This T cell receptor (beta chain) was identified during a study of T cell responses to AZD1222 COVID-19 vaccine. Turning to the study itself: Pooling of second doses given at about 4 or about 12 weeks was done.

About this clone itself: Its antigen remains unknown.

The study's findings and limits: Close to half of all spike-specific TCRs reportedly target regions of the variants that are unmutated. Following two doses of AZD1222, Spike-specific TCR breadth and depth rose. White British people made up most donors, females outnumbered males, and clonal diversity was possibly underestimated.

Profiling relied on immunoSEQ multiplex PCR, and the TCRdb table lists in-frame clones only, not all of them. The sample records nearly 110,000 clones, around 87% being singletons. Germline CDR1 SEHNR, CDR2 FQNEAQ (reference sequence). Between the trimmed V and J ends, which lost 5 bases and 10 bases, there was a span of 26 bases. The CDR3 runs to 16 residues. This specimen was peripheral blood, taken on day 0 of AZD1222 vaccination. The rearrangement uses TRBV7-9 and TRBJ1-2; perhaps TRBD1 as D (6 bases). The source is an adult in good health. The CDR3 DNA follows: TGTGCCAGCAGCCCACACCTCGCCAAAAACAGGGAGAACTACACCTTC. It is translated as CASSPHLAKNRENYTF. The variable domain in full, with the rest retrieved from reference TRBV7-9 and TRBJ1-2, is DTGVSQNPRHKITKRGQNVTFRCDPISEHNRLYWYRQTLGQGPEFLTYFQNEAQLEKSRLLSDRFSAERPKGSFSTLEIQRTEQGDSAMYLCASSPHLAKNRENYTFGSGTRLTVV.